The T cell receptor beta chain described here comes from a study of monozygotic twins with inflammatory bowel disease. Study-level findings and limits: T cell subtypes that differed could not be told apart. Clonotypes shared with others were fewer in IBD patients than in healthy twins, especially with disease activity.

Comments on this clonotype: Its antigen is not known.

CDR3 length: 15 residues. Each of the TCR libraries took 3,000 to 4,000 ng of total RNA. From its re-call of the 5' RACE reads, TCRdb lists each CDR3 protein once, without DNA. The sample has about 350,000 distinct CDR3 sequences. Material: blood. The sequence derives from a human donor with ulcerative colitis or Crohn's disease, or a healthy co-twin of an affected twin (not recorded which). The chain links TRBV12-3 or TRBV12-4 to TRBJ1-2; there is no DNA to check the TCRdb D call of TRBD1. The CDR3 region is CASSFSGQGAVGYTF.